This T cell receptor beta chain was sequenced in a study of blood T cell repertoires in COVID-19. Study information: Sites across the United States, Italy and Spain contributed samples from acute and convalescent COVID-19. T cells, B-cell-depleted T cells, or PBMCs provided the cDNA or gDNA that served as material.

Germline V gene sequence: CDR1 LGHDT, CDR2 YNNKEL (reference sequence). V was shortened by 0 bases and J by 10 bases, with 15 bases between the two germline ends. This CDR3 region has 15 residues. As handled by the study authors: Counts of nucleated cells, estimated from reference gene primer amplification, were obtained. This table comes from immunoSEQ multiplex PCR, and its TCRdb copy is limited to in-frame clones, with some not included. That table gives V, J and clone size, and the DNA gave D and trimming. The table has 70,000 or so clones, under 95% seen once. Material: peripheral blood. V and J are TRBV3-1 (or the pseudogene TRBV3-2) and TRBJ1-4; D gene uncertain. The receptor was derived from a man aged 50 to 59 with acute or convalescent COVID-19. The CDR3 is CASSQDLSGAGKLFF. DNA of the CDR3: TGTGCCAGCAGCCAAGATCTATCGGGAGCGGGAAAACTGTTTTTT.